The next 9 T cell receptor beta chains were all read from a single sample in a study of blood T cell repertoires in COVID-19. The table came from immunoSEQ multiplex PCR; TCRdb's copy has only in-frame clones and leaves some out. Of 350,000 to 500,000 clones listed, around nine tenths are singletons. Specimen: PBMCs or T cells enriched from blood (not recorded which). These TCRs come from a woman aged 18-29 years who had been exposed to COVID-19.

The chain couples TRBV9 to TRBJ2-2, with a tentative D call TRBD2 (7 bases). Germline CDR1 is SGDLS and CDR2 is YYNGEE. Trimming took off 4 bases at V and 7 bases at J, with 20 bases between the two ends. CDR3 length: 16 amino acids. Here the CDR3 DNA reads TGTGCCAGCAGCCCCCGGGGAGGGGGGTCGGGCGGGGAGCTGTTTTTT. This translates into CASSPRGGGSGGELFF.

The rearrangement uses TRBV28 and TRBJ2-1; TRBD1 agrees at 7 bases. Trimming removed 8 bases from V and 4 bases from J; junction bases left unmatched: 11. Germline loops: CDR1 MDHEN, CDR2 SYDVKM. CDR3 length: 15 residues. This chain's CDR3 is CASARPGQMYNEQFF. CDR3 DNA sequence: TGTGCCAGCGCAAGACCGGGACAGATGTACAATGAGCAGTTCTTC.

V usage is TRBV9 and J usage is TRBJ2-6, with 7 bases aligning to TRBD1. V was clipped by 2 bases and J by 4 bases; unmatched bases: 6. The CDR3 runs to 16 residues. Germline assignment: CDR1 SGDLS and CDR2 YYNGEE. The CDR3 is CASSVAPGQGANVLTF. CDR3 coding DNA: TGTGCCAGCAGCGTTGCACCGGGACAGGGGGCCAACGTCCTGACTTTC.

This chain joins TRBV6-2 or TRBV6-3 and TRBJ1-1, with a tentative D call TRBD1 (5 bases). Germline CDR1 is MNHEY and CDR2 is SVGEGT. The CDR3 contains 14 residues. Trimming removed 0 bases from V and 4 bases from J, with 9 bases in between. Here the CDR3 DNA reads TGTGCCAGCAGTTACTCAGGGGCGAGCACTGAAGCTTTCTTT. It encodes CASSYSGASTEAFF.

CDR3 loop: CASTTPGGRYEQYF. The CDR3 DNA reads TGTGCCAGCACCACCCCGGGGGGTAGGTACGAGCAGTACTTC. The V gene is TRBV2, the J gene TRBJ2-7; 7 positions agree with TRBD2. Germline V lookup: CDR1 SNHLY, CDR2 FYNNEI. J gave up 4 bases and V 7 bases, and 10 bases lay outside the gene matches. This CDR3 contains 14 residues.

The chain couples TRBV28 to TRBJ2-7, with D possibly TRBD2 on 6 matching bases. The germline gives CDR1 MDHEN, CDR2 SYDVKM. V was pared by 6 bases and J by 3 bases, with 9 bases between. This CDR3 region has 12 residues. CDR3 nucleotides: TGTGCCAGCAGGCGGGGACGCTACGAGCAGTACTTC. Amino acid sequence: CASRRGRYEQYF.

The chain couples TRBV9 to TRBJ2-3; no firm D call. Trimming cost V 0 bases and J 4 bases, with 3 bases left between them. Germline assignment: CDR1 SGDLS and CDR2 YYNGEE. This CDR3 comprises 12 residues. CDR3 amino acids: CASSVGPDTQYF. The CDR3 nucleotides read TGTGCCAGCAGCGTAGGGCCAGATACGCAGTATTTT.

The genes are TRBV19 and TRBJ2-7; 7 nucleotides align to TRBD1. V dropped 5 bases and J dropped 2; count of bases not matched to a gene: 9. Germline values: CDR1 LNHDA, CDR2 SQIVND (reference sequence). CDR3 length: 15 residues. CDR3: CASSQDREKPYEQYF. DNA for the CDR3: TGTGCCAGTAGTCAAGACAGGGAAAAACCCTACGAGCAGTACTTC.

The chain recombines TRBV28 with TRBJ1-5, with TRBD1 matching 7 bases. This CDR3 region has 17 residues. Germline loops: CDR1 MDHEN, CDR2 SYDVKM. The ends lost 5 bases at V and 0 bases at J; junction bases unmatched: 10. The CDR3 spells CASSIPLGQSSNQPQHF. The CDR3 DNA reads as TGTGCCAGCAGTATCCCGCTGGGACAGAGTAGCAATCAGCCCCAGCATTTT. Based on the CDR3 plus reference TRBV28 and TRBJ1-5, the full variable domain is DVKVTQSSRYLVKRTGEKVFLECVQDMDHENMFWYRQDPGLGLRLIYFSYDVKMKEKGDIPEGYSVSREKKERFSLILESASTNQTSMYLCASSIPLGQSSNQPQHFGDGTRLSIL.